The table lists the clone carrying this TCR beta chain with a few counts. As yet, its antigen is unknown. Compared with germline, one end of the junction differs, possibly owing to a read error. Tumor tissue was collected at baseline, before treatment began. The CDR3 is 13 residues long. Germline loops: CDR1 MNHGY, CDR2 SAAAGT. Profiled with immunoSEQ multiplex PCR; TCRdb holds only in-frame clones, not every one. The repertoire holds 2,000 to 2,500 clones, approximately 82% seen once, with under 35% in the top ten. The data originate from a study of circulating tumor DNA in untreated peripheral T-cell lymphoma. Regarding the study as a whole: Tumor-specific clonotypes: identified in roughly 80% of patients, roughly 90% of baseline tissues.

The clonotype was recovered from a human donor with peripheral T-cell lymphoma. The sample taken for sequencing was tumor tissue. This chain links TRBV6-8 with TRBJ2-6; the D is unclear. As DNA, the CDR3 is TGTGCCAGCAGTGACTCTGGGGCCAACGTCCTGACTTTC. Protein product: CASSDSGANVLTF.